This is a list of T cell receptor beta chains from one sample in a study of T-cell reconstitution after alpha-beta-depleted transplantation in children. TCRdb re-called the PCR reads with MiXCR, one entry per CDR3 protein. The repertoire consists of 350,000 to 400,000 distinct CDR3 sequences, with 13% occurring once and the leading ten covering around 4.5%. The sequencing used PBMCs, collected from the stem cell graft. Every receptor here comes from a human donor who donated a stem cell graft to a child with Fanconi anemia. The CDR3 runs from the conserved cysteine through the conserved F or W. D genes are given only for firm matches. Only part of the rows carry a size: once, few, many, or a class if the clone is expanded.

j_gene,abundance,len,v_gene,d_gene,CDR3nt,CDR3aa
TRBJ2-7,.,13,TRBV20-1,.,TGCAGTGCTAGAGAACAGCCTGCCTACGAGCAGTACTTC,CSAREQPAYEQYF
TRBJ2-1,.,14,TRBV20-1,TRBD1,TGCAGTGCCCCCGGACAGGGAGGCGGCAATGAGCAGTTCTTC,CSAPGQGGGNEQFF
TRBJ2-1,few,18,TRBV4-3,.,TGCGCCAGCAGCCATGGATGGGCGGGGGCCAGCTCCTACAATGAGCAGTTCTTC,CASSHGWAGASSYNEQFF
TRBJ2-5,many,14,TRBV6-5,.,TGTGCCAGCAGTTCGCCCGTGAGGGAGGAGACCCAGTACTTC,CASSSPVREETQYF
TRBJ2-5,many,14,TRBV6-1,.,TGTGCCAGCAGCCCACCCGGCAGGGCGGAGACCCAGTACTTC,CASSPPGRAETQYF
TRBJ2-3,.,14,TRBV5-1,TRBD1,TGCGCCAGCAGCTTAGGACAGGCCGTGGATACGCAGTATTTT,CASSLGQAVDTQYF
TRBJ1-1,.,15,TRBV5-1,TRBD1,TGCGCCAGCAGCTCCACAGGGGGAGGGGGCACTGAAGCTTTCTTT,CASSSTGGGGTEAFF
TRBJ1-1,many,12,TRBV20-1,.,TGCAGTGCTAGACAACCGGGCACTGAAGCTTTCTTT,CSARQPGTEAFF
TRBJ1-2,.,15,TRBV4-3,.,TGCGCCAGCAGCCTCCAAATGGGTGCGGGGAATGGCTACACCTTC,CASSLQMGAGNGYTF
TRBJ1-5,few,15,TRBV12-3/TRBV12-4,TRBD1,TGTGCCAGCAGTTTGAACAGGGGGCTTGGTCAGCCCCAGCATTTT,CASSLNRGLGQPQHF
TRBJ1-1,few,15,TRBV7-8,.,TGTGCCAGCAGCTTAAGGCATATAATCAACACTGAAGCTTTCTTT,CASSLRHIINTEAFF
TRBJ2-3,.,14,TRBV2,TRBD2,TGTGCCGGAAGTAGCGGGGTCCGCACAGATACGCAGTATTTT,CAGSSGVRTDTQYF
TRBJ1-2,few,14,TRBV18,TRBD1,TGTGCCAGCTCCGAAAGTCGACAGGGAGGTGGCTACACCTTC,CASSESRQGGGYTF
TRBJ2-7,.,14,TRBV2,TRBD2,TGTGCCAGCGGGGCGGGGGTGCCCCTCCACGAGCAGTACTTC,CASGAGVPLHEQYF
TRBJ2-7,many,14,TRBV10-3,TRBD1,TGTGCCATCGCGTCGGACAGGGTGGTGTACGAGCAGTACTTC,CAIASDRVVYEQYF
TRBJ2-2,once,16,TRBV5-1,.,TGCGCCAGCAGCTGGGGGCGTGGGAGTGACACCGGGGAGCTGTTTTTT,CASSWGRGSDTGELFF
TRBJ1-5,.,14,TRBV10-3,TRBD1,TGTGCCGTGGGGACAGGGGAAGGCAATCAGCCCCAGCATTTT,CAVGTGEGNQPQHF
TRBJ2-3,many,17,TRBV7-8,.,TGTGCCAGCAGCACAGGTCAGAGTCGGAGCCTCACAGATACGCAGTATTTT,CASSTGQSRSLTDTQYF
TRBJ2-1,many,15,TRBV25-1,.,TGTGCCAGCAGTGAATGGGAGGAATTACACAATGAGCAGTTCTTC,CASSEWEELHNEQFF
TRBJ1-3,.,15,TRBV5-5,.,TGTGCCAGCAGCCCATGGGACTTCTCTGGAAACACCATATATTTT,CASSPWDFSGNTIYF
TRBJ1-1,.,14,TRBV18,TRBD1,TGTGCCAGCTCTCCACCAACCGACAGGGATCAAGCTTTCTTT,CASSPPTDRDQAFF
TRBJ2-1,.,15,TRBV7-9,TRBD1,TGTGCCAGCAGCCGGCGGGCAGGGGGCGACGATGAGCAGTTCTTC,CASSRRAGGDDEQFF
TRBJ1-2,few,11,TRBV6-2/TRBV6-3,.,TGTGCCAGCGGCAGCCTCTATGGCTACACCTTC,CASGSLYGYTF
TRBJ1-2,few,16,TRBV7-9,.,TGTGCCAGCAGCCAACCATTACAGGGCTCTAACTATGGCTACACCTTC,CASSQPLQGSNYGYTF
TRBJ2-3,few,15,TRBV5-1,TRBD2,TGCGCCAGCTCGACTAGCGGGGATAGCACAGATACGCAGTATTTT,CASSTSGDSTDTQYF
TRBJ1-2,.,12,TRBV2,.,TGTGCCAGCAGCGATGACAGGTCTGGCTACACCTTC,CASSDDRSGYTF